Listed here are 15 T cell receptor beta chains from one sample, sequenced in a study of blood T cell repertoires in COVID-19. TCRdb keeps only in-frame clones here, not all; method: immunoSEQ multiplex PCR. The table includes 150,000 to 180,000 clones, just under 85% detected once. The material sequenced was peripheral blood. The receptors here all came from a woman in her sixties or seventies with acute or convalescent COVID-19.

The CDR3 DNA sequence: TGTGCCAGTAGTACCCGACAGGGAAGGGGGTCCCAGTACTTC. This sequence encodes CASSTRQGRGSQYF. The chain is built from TRBV19 and TRBJ2-5; 7 bases fit TRBD1. Germline CDR1 is LNHDA and CDR2 is SQIVND (reference sequence). The junction had 11 bases not matched to a gene; V was cut back by 4 bases and J by 9 bases. The CDR3 consists of 14 residues.

The chain joins TRBV5-1 to TRBJ2-3; a weak D match, TRBD2 (6 bases). The CDR3 covers 15 residues. V was cut by 0 bases and J by 6 bases, with 14 bases left in between. Germline loops: CDR1 SGHRS, CDR2 YFSETQ. As DNA, the CDR3 is TGCGCCAGCAGCTTGGCCAGGGCGGGGCGGGATACGCAGTATTTT. The encoded protein is CASSLARAGRDTQYF.

This chain uses TRBV6-5 with TRBJ1-4; D is perhaps TRBD1 (6 bases). The germline CDR1 and CDR2 sequences are MNHEY and SVGAGI. CDR3 length: 15 amino acids. With 2 bases removed from V and 7 bases from J, the gap between germline ends came to 14 bases. In DNA, the CDR3 is TGTGCCAGCAGTTACGATACAGGGCCGTCTGAAAAACTGTTTTTT. Protein sequence: CASSYDTGPSEKLFF.

The chain joins TRBV3-1 (or the pseudogene TRBV3-2) to TRBJ1-3; the match to TRBD1 covers 7 bases. This CDR3 spans 16 amino acids. Germline V CDR1 and CDR2: LGHDT, YNNKEL (reference sequence). The trim removed 4 bases at V and 1 base at J, leaving 7 bases unmatched. In nucleotides, the CDR3 is TGTGCCAGCAGCCGAGAAACAGGGGAATCTGGAAACACCATATATTTT. It yields the protein CASSRETGESGNTIYF.

The V and J genes are TRBV3-1 (or the pseudogene TRBV3-2) and TRBJ2-7, with D perhaps matching TRBD2 (5 bases). The CDR3 extends over 13 amino acids. Germline V gives CDR1 LGHDT, CDR2 YNNKEL (reference sequence). Trimming cost V 4 bases and J 9 bases, with 16 bases left between them. This CDR3 is CASSLRTGRGQYF. DNA for the CDR3: TGTGCCAGCAGCCTCCGGACCGGCCGGGGGCAGTACTTC.

The gene calls are TRBV7-3 and TRBJ2-3; 9 nucleotides line up with TRBD2. The V and J ends lost 2 bases and 7 bases, in that order; junction bases with no gene match: 10. Germline values: CDR1 SGHTA, CDR2 FQGTGA. The CDR3 runs to 16 residues. The DNA for the CDR3 is TGTGCCAGCAGCTTAGGGGTAGCGGGGGCCGGGAATACGCAGTATTTT. It yields the protein CASSLGVAGAGNTQYF.

The chain joins TRBV7-9 to TRBJ1-2, with 7 bases aligning to TRBD1. Germline V CDR1 and CDR2: SEHNR, FQNEAQ (reference sequence). The ends lost 4 bases at V and 4 bases at J; junction bases unmatched: 6. CDR3 size: 14 residues. The CDR3 DNA sequence: TGTGCCAGCAGCTACGGACAGGTTCGCTATGGCTACACCTTC. Translated, it gives CASSYGQVRYGYTF.

The J gene is TRBJ2-3, the V gene TRBV7-9, with a possible D match to TRBD2 (6 bases). Trimming removed 5 bases at V and 3 bases at J, with 15 bases between. CDR3 length: 15 residues. Germline values: CDR1 SEHNR, CDR2 FQNEAQ (reference sequence). CDR3 nucleotides: TGTGCCAGCAGCCCCGGGGGTTTTGAGACAGATACGCAGTATTTT. Translating gives CASSPGGFETDTQYF.

V is TRBV11-3 and J is TRBJ2-1; maybe TRBD2 (7 bases). CDR1 SGHNT and CDR2 YENEEA come from the germline V gene. The CDR3 totals 15 residues. The V end was cut by 1 base, the J end by 7 bases, with 14 bases between. The CDR3 is CASSLGRGRRNEQFF. The CDR3 bases are TGTGCCAGCAGCTTAGGGCGGGGGCGCAGGAATGAGCAGTTCTTC.

The chain recombines TRBV6-1 with TRBJ2-7, with D unresolved. The V end was cut by 0 bases, the J end by 3 bases, with 6 bases between. Germline lookup yields CDR1 MNHNS and CDR2 SASEGT. CDR3 length: 13 amino acids. CDR3 DNA sequence: TGTGCCAGCAGTGAAGCGGGCTACTACGAGCAGTACGTC. It is translated as CASSEAGYYEQYV.

This clone was detected a few times. This chain joins TRBV2 and TRBJ1-2; D is unresolved. The V gene lost 2 bases and the J gene lost 6 bases, with 13 bases spanning the gap. Germline V gives CDR1 SNHLY, CDR2 FYNNEI. This CDR3 is built from 14 residues. The CDR3 coding sequence is TGTGCCAGCAGTGAATTGAACGGGTTGGATGGCTACACCTTC. Protein sequence: CASSELNGLDGYTF.

Points on this clone: Other DNA sequences from this sample encode an identical CDR3 as well. CDR3 residues: CASSPLRDQPQHF. CDR3 coding DNA: TGTGCCAGCTCCCCTCTCAGGGATCAGCCCCAGCATTTT. This chain joins TRBV18 and TRBJ1-5; TRBD1 might be the D (5 bases). Germline-derived CDR1 and CDR2 are KGHSH and LQKENI. CDR3 length: 13 residues. Trimming removed 6 bases from V and 5 bases from J, with 11 bases in between.

The chain recombines TRBV5-1 with TRBJ1-6; 7 bases align to TRBD1. Looked up from germline, CDR1 is SGHRS and CDR2 is YFSETQ. This CDR3 is 12 amino acids long. V was clipped by 0 bases and J by 14 bases; unmatched bases: 2. CDR3 region: CASSLGQGALHF. CDR3 coding DNA: TGCGCCAGCAGCTTGGGCCAGGGGGCCCTCCACTTT. The full variable domain, its missing parts supplied by reference TRBV5-1 and TRBJ1-6, is KAGVTQTPRYLIKTRGQQVTLSCSPISGHRSVSWYQQTPGQGLQFLFEYFSETQRNKGNFPGRFSGRQFSNSRSEMNVSTLELGDSALYLCASSLGQGALHFGNGTRLTVT.

V is TRBV13 and J is TRBJ1-2; 8 bases agree with TRBD1. CDR3 size: 19 residues. In germline, CDR1 is PRHDT, CDR2 FYEKMQ (reference sequence). The ends lost 2 bases at V and 0 bases at J; junction bases unmatched: 14. CDR3 sequence (DNA): TGTGCCAGCAGCTTAAGGATCGCAGGGGGCTACCCCCCTAACTATGGCTACACCTTC. It codes for CASSLRIAGGYPPNYGYTF.

The chain employs TRBV2 and TRBJ2-3, with TRBD2 matching 11 bases. Germline V CDR1 and CDR2: SNHLY, FYNNEI. With V trimmed by 6 bases and J by 1 base, 3 bases remained unmatched. This CDR3 comprises 15 residues. CDR3 region: CASRLAGGRTDTQYF. Here the CDR3 DNA reads TGTGCCAGCAGGCTAGCGGGGGGCCGCACAGATACGCAGTATTTT.